The rows below give T cell receptor beta chains drawn from one sample of a study of neoadjuvant anti-PD-1 for oral cavity cancer. Profiled with immunoSEQ multiplex PCR; TCRdb holds only in-frame clones, not every one. This table has 55,000 to 75,000 clones, less than 90% appearing once. This sample comprised PBMCs, obtained after nivolumab (anti-PD-1) treatment. These receptors were collected from a person aged 40 to 85 with oral cavity squamous cell carcinoma. Each CDR3 is given with its conserved first and last residue. Each record gives: D gene, J gene, V gene, CDR3 protein. A D gene is named only where the DNA matches it firmly.

TRBD1 | TRBJ2-1 | TRBV15 | CATSRLTPTGWSNEQFF
- | TRBJ2-7 | TRBV5-8 | CASSSGDRLYEQYF
- | TRBJ2-2 | TRBV19 | CASASVATNTGELFF
TRBD1 | TRBJ2-1 | TRBV6-5 | CASSYLTGGVGNEQFF
- | TRBJ2-7 | TRBV10-3 | CVTAGSGGEEQYF
TRBD2 | TRBJ2-3 | TRBV27 | CASSRSGTSGRASTDTQYF
- | TRBJ2-3 | TRBV6-1 | CASSEVRKDTQYF
TRBD1 | TRBJ2-7 | TRBV27 | CASSLYRGSHEQYF
TRBD2 | TRBJ2-5 | TRBV6-1 | CATTPGGQETQYF
TRBD1 | TRBJ1-1 | TRBV11-2 | CASNDRVGGDTEAFF
- | TRBJ1-1 | TRBV27 | CASRSYLGWRTEAFF
- | TRBJ2-6 | TRBV6-4 | CASSPDRNSGANVLTF
- | TRBJ2-3 | TRBV7-9 | CASSALPAGATDTQYF
- | TRBJ2-1 | TRBV11-1 | CASSRGGGPYNEQFF
TRBD1 | TRBJ1-4 | TRBV30 | CAWMRDRSEKVFF
TRBD1 | TRBJ1-2 | TRBV28 | CASGPTPGQGAGGYTF
TRBD2 | TRBJ2-4 | TRBV11-2 | CASSTGLARDKYIQYF
- | TRBJ1-1 | TRBV5-4 | CASSPDGGATEAFF
- | TRBJ2-1 | TRBV6-5 | CASPRTIYNEQFF
- | TRBJ2-2 | TRBV7-8 | CASSPVGGTGELFF
- | TRBJ1-2 | TRBV30 | CAWSGRLRAGELYGYTF
- | TRBJ2-1 | TRBV6-4 | CASSAQRLATYNEQFF
- | TRBJ1-2 | TRBV6-5 | CASSYSGGGYGYTF
- | TRBJ2-7 | TRBV25-1 | CASSVVVDEQYF
TRBD1 | TRBJ1-1 | TRBV19 | CASSRGTGTEAFF
TRBD2 | TRBJ2-1 | TRBV7-3 | CASSLLAGDVNEQFF
TRBD1 | TRBJ1-2 | TRBV4-2 | CASSRTGGPDLRGIGYGYTF
- | TRBJ2-5 | TRBV11-2 | CASSLSRVGETQYF
- | TRBJ2-3 | TRBV19 | CASSMSGRDTQYF
- | TRBJ1-5 | TRBV9 | CASSVSLDDSQHF
- | TRBJ1-5 | TRBV28 | CASSGGGSNQPQHF
- | TRBJ2-3 | TRBV9 | CASSVISDAQYF
- | TRBJ2-2 | TRBV6-5 | CASRDTGELFF
- | TRBJ1-1 | TRBV10-3 | CAISEYRGRQNTEAFF
- | TRBJ1-1 | TRBV6-6 | CASSSGGEEAFF
- | TRBJ2-7 | TRBV29-1 | CSAGTVPYEQYF
- | TRBJ1-3 | TRBV4-1 | CASSAHRVDTIYF
TRBD1 | TRBJ2-2 | TRBV29-1 | CSVGQGEAGELFF
- | TRBJ1-5 | TRBV19 | CASSMWGGVGQPQHF
- | TRBJ1-5 | TRBV27 | CASQGSSGPQHF
TRBD1 | TRBJ2-3 | TRBV19 | CASRNGQGSTDTQYF
- | TRBJ2-2 | TRBV5-1 | CASSFWSSTGELFF
- | TRBJ2-1 | TRBV5-1 | CASSARDNSYNEQFF
- | TRBJ1-1 | TRBV9 | CASTKWADNTEAFF
TRBD2 | TRBJ2-4 | TRBV28 | CASSRTSGRNIQYF
- | TRBJ2-5 | TRBV6-1 | CASSERAGETQYF
- | TRBJ1-1 | TRBV7-9 | CASSYDLGPGTEAFF
- | TRBJ1-1 | TRBV18 | CASTPTMQRNTEAFF
- | TRBJ2-5 | TRBV2 | CASRVGGEVKETQYF
- | TRBJ1-5 | TRBV6-6 | CASSDDSYSNQPQHF
- | TRBJ1-5 | TRBV19 | CASRDKNSNQPQHF
- | TRBJ2-3 | TRBV14 | CASSQPSGDEMTSTDTQYF
- | TRBJ2-7 | TRBV10-3 | CAISDAGKNYEQYF